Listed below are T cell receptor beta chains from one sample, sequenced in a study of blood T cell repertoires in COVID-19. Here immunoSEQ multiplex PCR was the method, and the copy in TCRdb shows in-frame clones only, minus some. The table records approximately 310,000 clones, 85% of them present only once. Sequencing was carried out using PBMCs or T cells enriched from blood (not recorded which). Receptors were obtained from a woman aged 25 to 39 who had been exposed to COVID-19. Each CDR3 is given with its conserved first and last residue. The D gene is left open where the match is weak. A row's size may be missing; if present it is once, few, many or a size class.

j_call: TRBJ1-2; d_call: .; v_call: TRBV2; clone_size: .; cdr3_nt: TGTGCCAGCAGTGCTTGGGGGGTAAGCTACACCTTC; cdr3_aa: CASSAWGVSYTF
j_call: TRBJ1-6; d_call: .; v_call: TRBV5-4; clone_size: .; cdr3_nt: TGTGCCAGCAGCCTTAGACAGGTGTATAATTCACCCCTCCACTTT; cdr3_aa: CASSLRQVYNSPLHF
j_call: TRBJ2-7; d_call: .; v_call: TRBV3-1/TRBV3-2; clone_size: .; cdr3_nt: TGTGCCAGCAGCCCCAGTTGGGGCAGGGTGACCACGATCCAGAACTACGAGCAGTACTTC; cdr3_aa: CASSPSWGRVTTIQNYEQYF
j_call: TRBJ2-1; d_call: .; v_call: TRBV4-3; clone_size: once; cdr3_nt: TGCGCCAGCAGCCAAGAAGGTCGGACAGAGCAGTTCTTC; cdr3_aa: CASSQEGRTEQFF
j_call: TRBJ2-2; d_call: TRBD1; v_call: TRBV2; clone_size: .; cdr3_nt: TGTGCCAGCAGTTGGACAGGGACGGCCGGGGAGCTGTTTTTT; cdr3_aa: CASSWTGTAGELFF
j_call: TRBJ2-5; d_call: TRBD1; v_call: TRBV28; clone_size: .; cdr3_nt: TGTGCCAGCAGGCACAGGGGGAAGGAGACCCAGTACTTC; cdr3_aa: CASRHRGKETQYF
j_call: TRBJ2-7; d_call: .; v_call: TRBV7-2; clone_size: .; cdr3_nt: TGTGCCAGCAGCTTCCGGGCGGGGGCCTACTACGAGCAGTACTTC; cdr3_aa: CASSFRAGAYYEQYF
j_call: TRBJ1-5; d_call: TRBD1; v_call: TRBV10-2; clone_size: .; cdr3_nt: TGCGCCAGCAGTCCGGGACAGGATCAGCCCCAGCATTTT; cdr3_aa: CASSPGQDQPQHF
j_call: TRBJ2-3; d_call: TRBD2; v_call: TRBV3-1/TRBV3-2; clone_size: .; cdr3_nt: TGTGCCAGCAGCCCGACTAGCGGAGGGGTGACAGATACGCAGTATTTT; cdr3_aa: CASSPTSGGVTDTQYF
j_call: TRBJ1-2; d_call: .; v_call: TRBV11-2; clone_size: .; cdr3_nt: TGTGCCAGCAGCTTAGACGGGGGTCAAGGCGTCTATGGCTACACCTTC; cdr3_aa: CASSLDGGQGVYGYTF
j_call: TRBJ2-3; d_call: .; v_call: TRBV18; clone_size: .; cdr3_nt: TGTGCCAGCTCACCCACCCAACAGGGTTTTCCAGATACGCAGTATTTT; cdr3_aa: CASSPTQQGFPDTQYF
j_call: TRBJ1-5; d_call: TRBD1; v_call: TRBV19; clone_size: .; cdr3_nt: TGTGCCAGTAGTCTGACAGGGCAATTTCGGGCCCAGCATTTT; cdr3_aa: CASSLTGQFRAQHF
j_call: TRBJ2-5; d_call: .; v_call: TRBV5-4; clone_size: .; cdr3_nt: TGTGCCAGCATAAGGAGTGCGGGTGAGACCCAGTACTTC; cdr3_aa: CASIRSAGETQYF
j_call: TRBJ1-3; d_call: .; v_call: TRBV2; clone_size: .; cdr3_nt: TGTGCCAGCAGACCCAGGGATACTGGAAACACCATATATTTT; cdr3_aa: CASRPRDTGNTIYF
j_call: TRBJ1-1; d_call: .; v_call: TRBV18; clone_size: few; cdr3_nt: TGTGCCAGCGCGGCAGGGACTAAGGGTGAAGCTTTCTTT; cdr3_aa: CASAAGTKGEAFF
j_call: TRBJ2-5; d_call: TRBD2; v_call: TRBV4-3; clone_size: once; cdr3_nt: TGCGCCAGCAGCCAAGGGGGACCTTCGGGGGGTGTGGAGACCCAGTACTTC; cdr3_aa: CASSQGGPSGGVETQYF
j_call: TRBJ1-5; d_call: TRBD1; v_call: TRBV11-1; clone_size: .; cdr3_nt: TGTGCCAGCAGCGTGACAGGGAGGCTCAATCAGCCCCAGCATTTT; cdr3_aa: CASSVTGRLNQPQHF
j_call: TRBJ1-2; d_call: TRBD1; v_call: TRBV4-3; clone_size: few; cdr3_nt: TGCGCCAGCAGCCAAGATCTCGGACAGGGAGGACTCTTATCAGGGGGCTACACCTTC; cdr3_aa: CASSQDLGQGGLLSGGYTF